The T cell receptor beta chain under discussion was sequenced for a study of cytomegalovirus exposure and HLA in healthy donors. Both 60 Vbeta primers and 13 Jbeta primers went into the PCR. The assay was immunoSEQ multiplex PCR, and TCRdb's table has in-frame clones only and misses some. The sample carries 85,000 to 100,000 clones, roughly 63% recorded once. About this clone: Other nucleotide sequences from this sample produce the same CDR3.

Germline CDR1 MDHEN, CDR2 SYDVKM. V was trimmed by 6 bases and J by 4 bases, leaving 9 bases between them. The CDR3 is 12 amino acids. This chain joins TRBV28 and TRBJ1-2, with D perhaps TRBD1 (6 bases). The material sequenced was PBMCs. The receptor's source is a man aged 45 to 65 in good health and CMV-seronegative. The CDR3 DNA follows: TGTGCCAGCAGCCTGGACAGCTATGGCTACACCTTC. This gives the protein CASSLDSYGYTF.